Described below is a single T cell receptor (beta chain) sequence and its context. Produced via immunoSEQ multiplex PCR; TCRdb's table is partial and in-frame only. The sample includes more than 8,000 clones, over 65% of them seen just once. The data were obtained in a study of blood T cell dynamics during melanoma immunotherapy. Stated time point: pre-treatment baseline. The CDR3 length is 13 residues. With 8 bases removed from V and 2 bases from J, the gap between germline ends came to 12 bases. In germline, CDR1 is MNHNS, CDR2 SASEGT. The sample was blood, taken from a patient treated with checkpoint blockade. This clonotype was obtained from a human donor with melanoma. V usage is TRBV6-1 and J usage is TRBJ1-2; a possible D gene is TRBD1 (5 bases). CDR3 in amino acids: CASSYQGNYGYTF. The DNA of the CDR3 is TGTGCCAGCTCTTATCAGGGCAACTATGGCTACACCTTC.